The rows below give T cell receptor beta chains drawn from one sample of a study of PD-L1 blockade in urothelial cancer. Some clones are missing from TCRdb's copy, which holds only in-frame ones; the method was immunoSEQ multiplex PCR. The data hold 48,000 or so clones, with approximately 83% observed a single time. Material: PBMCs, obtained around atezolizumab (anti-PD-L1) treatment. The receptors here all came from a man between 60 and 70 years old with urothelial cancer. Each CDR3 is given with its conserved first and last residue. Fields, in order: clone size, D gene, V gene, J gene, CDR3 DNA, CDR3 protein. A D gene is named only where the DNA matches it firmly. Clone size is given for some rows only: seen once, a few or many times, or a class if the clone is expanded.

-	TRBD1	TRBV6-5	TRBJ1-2	TGTGCCAGCAGACCGACAGGGCCCCCGGGCGGCTACACCTTC	CASRPTGPPGGYTF
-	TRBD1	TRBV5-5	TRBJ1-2	TGTGCCAGCAGCTTGGTTCTCGGACAGGGCCATAACTATGGCTACACCTTC	CASSLVLGQGHNYGYTF
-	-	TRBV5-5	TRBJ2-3	TGTGCCAGCAATAACGAGGGACACCCAGATACGCAGTATTTT	CASNNEGHPDTQYF
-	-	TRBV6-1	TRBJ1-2	TGTGCCAGCGAGTCGGCGGGTGGCGGCTACACCTTC	CASESAGGGYTF
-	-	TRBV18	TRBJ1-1	TGTGCCAGCTCAGCGCCGGGACTTAGGAACACTGAAGCTTTCTTT	CASSAPGLRNTEAFF
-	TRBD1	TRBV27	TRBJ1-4	TGTGCCAGCAGTCCGGGACAGGGCATTAATGAAAAACTGTTTTTT	CASSPGQGINEKLFF
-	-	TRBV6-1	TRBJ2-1	TGTGCCAGCGGGGCGGTCTACAATGAGCAGTTCTTC	CASGAVYNEQFF
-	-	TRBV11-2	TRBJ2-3	TGTGCCAGCAGTTTCAACAGGGAACAGAATACGCAGTATTTT	CASSFNREQNTQYF
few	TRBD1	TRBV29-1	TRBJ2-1	TGCAGCGTCCATCCGGGACAGGGGTCCTACAATGAGCAGTTCTTC	CSVHPGQGSYNEQFF
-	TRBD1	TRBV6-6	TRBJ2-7	TGTGCCAGCAGTGACGGACAGGCCTACGAGCAGTACTTC	CASSDGQAYEQYF
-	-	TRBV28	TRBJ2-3	TGTGCCAGCAGTACCCCAGTGCAGACAGATACGCAGTATTTT	CASSTPVQTDTQYF
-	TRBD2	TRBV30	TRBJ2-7	TGTGCCTGGAGTGTCCTAGCGGGGGTCCACGAGCAGTACTTC	CAWSVLAGVHEQYF
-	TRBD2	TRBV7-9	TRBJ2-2	TGTGCCAGCAGCAAACTAGCGGGGGACACCGGGGAGCTGTTTTTT	CASSKLAGDTGELFF
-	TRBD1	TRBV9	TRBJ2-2	TGTGCCAGCAACCGAGGGGGCCGGGGAACCGGGGAGCTGTTTTTT	CASNRGGRGTGELFF
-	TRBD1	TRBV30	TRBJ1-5	TGTGCCTGGAGTACCGGGACAGGGTCATATAGCAATCAGCCCCAGCATTTT	CAWSTGTGSYSNQPQHF
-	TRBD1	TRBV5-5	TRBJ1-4	TGTGCCAGCAGTTCGGACAGGCCCAATGAAAAACTGTTTTTT	CASSSDRPNEKLFF
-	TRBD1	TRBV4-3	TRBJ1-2	TGCGCCAGCAGCCAAGAGGCGGACAGGGGCGGCTACACCTTC	CASSQEADRGGYTF
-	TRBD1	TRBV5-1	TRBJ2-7	TGCGCCAGCAGCCCAGAAGACAGGGGGCACGACGAGCAGTACTTC	CASSPEDRGHDEQYF
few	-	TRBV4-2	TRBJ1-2	TGTGCCAGCAGCCAAGATGTCAGAAACTATGGCTACACCTTC	CASSQDVRNYGYTF
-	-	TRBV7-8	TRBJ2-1	TGTGCCAGCAGCCGCGACAGGACCCAAAATGAGCAGTTCTTC	CASSRDRTQNEQFF
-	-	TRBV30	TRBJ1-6	TGTGCCTGGTCTCGGCGCGGGTTTTCACCCCTCCACTTT	CAWSRRGFSPLHF
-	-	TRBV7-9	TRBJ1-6	TGTGCCAGCAGCTTATCCAGGGGATCAGGAGATAATTCACCCCTCCACTTT	CASSLSRGSGDNSPLHF
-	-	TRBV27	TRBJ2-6	TGTGCCAGCACTTTTCTCCCTGGTATCGGGGATGGGGCCAACGTCCTGACTTTC	CASTFLPGIGDGANVLTF
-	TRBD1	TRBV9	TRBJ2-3	TGTGCCAGCAGCGGTGGGACAGGGGGAGCAGATACGCAGTATTTT	CASSGGTGGADTQYF
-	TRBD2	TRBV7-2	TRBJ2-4	TGTGCCAGCAGCCCTTCGAGGGGAGGGCGAGTGTACTTC	CASSPSRGGRVYF
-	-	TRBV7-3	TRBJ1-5	TGTGCCAGCAGCTTAAGGGCCCCAGGAAGTGGGTCCCCATGGCGTCATAGCAATCAGCCCCAGCATTTT	CASSLRAPGSGSPWRHSNQPQHF
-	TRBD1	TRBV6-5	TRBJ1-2	TGTGCCAGCAGGGGCACAGGGGCGCAACGCTATGGCTACACCTTC	CASRGTGAQRYGYTF
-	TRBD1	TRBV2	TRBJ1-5	TGTGCCAGCGGGACCGGGACAGGGGACCCTAGCAATCAGCCCCAGCATTTT	CASGTGTGDPSNQPQHF
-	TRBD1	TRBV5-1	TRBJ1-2	TGCGCCACCTCGGAGGGACAGAACTATGGCTACACCTTC	CATSEGQNYGYTF
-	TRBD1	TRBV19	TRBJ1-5	TGTGCCAGTAGTTCCGGACAGGGGGGTCAGCCCCAGCATTTT	CASSSGQGGQPQHF
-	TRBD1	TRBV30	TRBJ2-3	TGTGCCTGGAGTGGGACAGGGGATACGCAGTATTTT	CAWSGTGDTQYF
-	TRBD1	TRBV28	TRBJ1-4	TGTGCCAGCAGTCCCGCCGGGACAGGGAATGAAAAACTGTTTTTT	CASSPAGTGNEKLFF
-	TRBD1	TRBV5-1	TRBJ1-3	TGCGCCAGCAGCTTGGCCGGACAGGGTGGTGGCACCATATATTTT	CASSLAGQGGGTIYF
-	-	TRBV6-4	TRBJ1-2	TGTGCCAGCAGTGACACCAGGGGTTCCTATGGCTACACCTTC	CASSDTRGSYGYTF
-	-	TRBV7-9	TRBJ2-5	TGTGCCAGCAGTGGGACTCTTAGAGGTGGAGAGACCCAGTACTTC	CASSGTLRGGETQYF
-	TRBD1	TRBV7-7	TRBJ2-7	TGTGCTAGCAGCTTAGGGGGCCGGGACGAGCAGTACTTC	CASSLGGRDEQYF
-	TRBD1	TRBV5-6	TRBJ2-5	TGTGCCAGCAGCCTCGGACAGGAAGAGACCCAGTACTTC	CASSLGQEETQYF
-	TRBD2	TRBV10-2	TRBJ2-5	TGCGCCAGCAGTGAGATGACTAGCGCGGAGACCCAGTACTTC	CASSEMTSAETQYF
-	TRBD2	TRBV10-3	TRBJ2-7	TGTGCCATCAGTGACCTGTCTAGCGGGGGCTACGAGCAGTACTTC	CAISDLSSGGYEQYF
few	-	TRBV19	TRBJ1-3	TGTGCCAGTAGTGCCGGACTCCCGCGATTTGGAAACACCATATATTTT	CASSAGLPRFGNTIYF
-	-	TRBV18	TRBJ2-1	TGTGCCAGCTCGCCCAACCGGGACATCGCCTACAATGAGCAGTTCTTC	CASSPNRDIAYNEQFF
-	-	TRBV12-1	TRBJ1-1	TGTGCCAGCAGCCCAGGACAAAACACTGAAGCTTTCTTT	CASSPGQNTEAFF
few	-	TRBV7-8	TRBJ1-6	TGTGCCAGCAGAGAAAGGAGGGGTAATTCACCCCTCCACTTT	CASRERRGNSPLHF
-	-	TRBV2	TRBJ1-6	TGTGCCAGCAGCGCAACCCCGCGGGGAAATTCACCCCTCCACTTT	CASSATPRGNSPLHF
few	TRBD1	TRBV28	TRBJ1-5	TGTGCCAGCAGTTTAGGGGGACAGGATCGAGAGCCCCAGCATTTT	CASSLGGQDREPQHF
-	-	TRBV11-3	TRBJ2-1	TGTGCCAGCAGTTTCCGGGAGTCCTACAATGAGCAGTTCTTC	CASSFRESYNEQFF
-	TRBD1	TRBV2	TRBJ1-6	TGTGCCAGCACAGGGACAGGTCTGGGCAGCTATAATTCACCCCTCCACTTT	CASTGTGLGSYNSPLHF
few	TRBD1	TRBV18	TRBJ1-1	TGTGCCAGCTCACACGACAGGGATAGCATGAACACTGAAGCTTTCTTT	CASSHDRDSMNTEAFF
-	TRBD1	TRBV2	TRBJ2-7	TGTGCCAGCACTGACAGGGACAGGGTCTACGAGCAGTACTTC	CASTDRDRVYEQYF
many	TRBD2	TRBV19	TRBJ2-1	TGTGCCAGTAGTACGCGGGGGGGGAGCTACAATGAGCAGTTCTTC	CASSTRGGSYNEQFF
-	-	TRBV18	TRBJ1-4	TGTGCCAGCTCACTTGGACAGACTAATGAAAAACTGTTTTTT	CASSLGQTNEKLFF